This T cell receptor (beta chain) comes out of a study of cytomegalovirus exposure and HLA in healthy donors. The PCR had 60 Vbeta and 13 Jbeta primers. Produced via immunoSEQ multiplex PCR; TCRdb's table is partial and in-frame only. Here the sample spans more than 65,000 clones, 75% to 80% being singletons. Overall study findings and caveats: Researchers counted approximately 160 TCR beta chains as cytomegalovirus-associated. With further analysis later on, most CMV-associated TCR beta chains appeared HLA-restricted. A few chains tied to CMV proved CMV antigen-specific in vitro.

Donors had nominal health at sampling but likely had unrecorded immune exposures. For this clone: What it recognizes is unknown.

The sample was PBMCs. This receptor was taken from a female donor in good health and CMV-seronegative.

CDR3 protein: CASSLVGGTGGSYNSPLHF. CDR3 coding DNA: TGTGCCAGCAGTTTAGTGGGCGGGACAGGGGGCTCCTATAATTCACCCCTCCACTTT. The chain carries TRBV27 and TRBJ1-6; 11 bases align to TRBD1. V trimming: 2 bases; J trimming: 0 bases; junction bases outside the gene matches: 6. Germline V gene sequence: CDR1 MNHEY, CDR2 SMNVEV (reference sequence). This CDR3 has 19 residues.